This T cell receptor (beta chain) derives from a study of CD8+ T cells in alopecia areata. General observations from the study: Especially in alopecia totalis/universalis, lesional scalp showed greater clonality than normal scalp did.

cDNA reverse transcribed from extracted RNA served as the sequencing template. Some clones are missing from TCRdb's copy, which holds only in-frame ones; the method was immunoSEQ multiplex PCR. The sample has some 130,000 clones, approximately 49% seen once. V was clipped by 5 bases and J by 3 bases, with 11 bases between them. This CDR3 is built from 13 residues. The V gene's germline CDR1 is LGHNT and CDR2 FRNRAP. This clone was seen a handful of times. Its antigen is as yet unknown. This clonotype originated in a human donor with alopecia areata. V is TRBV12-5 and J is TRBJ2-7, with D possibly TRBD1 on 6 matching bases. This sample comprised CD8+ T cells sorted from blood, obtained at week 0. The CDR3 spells CASGPDSVYEQYF. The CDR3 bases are TGTGCTAGTGGTCCGGACAGTGTCTACGAGCAGTACTTC.